This is a list of T cell receptor beta chains from one sample in a study of cytomegalovirus exposure and HLA in healthy donors. Method: immunoSEQ multiplex PCR; TCRdb's copy keeps in-frame clones and lacks some. The sample records about 160,000 clones, roughly 80% being singletons. What was sequenced was PBMCs. All receptors come from a man aged 25 to 40 in good health and CMV-seropositive. CDR3s include the opening cysteine and the closing phenylalanine or tryptophan. Each record gives: CDR3 protein, V gene, clone size. Not all rows give a size; the values are once, few, many and, for expanded clones, a class.

CSVEGGTGVDEQYF | TRBV29-1 | few
CSLRFNEKLFF | TRBV29-1 | NA
CASTTRGGNQPQHF | TRBV6-6 | NA
CASSLSGRGPPYEQYF | TRBV14 | NA
CASSQTGTSGVSLKETQYF | TRBV4-1 | NA
CASSRQGAAETQYF | TRBV5-4 | few
CAIRTRNEQFF | TRBV10-3 | NA
CASSQEAGATDTQYF | TRBV4-3 | once
CASTPTGGRNIQYF | TRBV6-5 | NA
CASSPTNRQASYEQYF | TRBV11-3 | NA
CASSLDRGFSNSPLHF | TRBV11-2 | NA
CASQRGGEEGLYSPLHF | TRBV11-2 | NA
CTSKGGARDGYTF | TRBV1 | NA
CASSPTGEGETQYF | TRBV4-1 | NA
CACWTPYNEQFF | TRBV5-4 | NA
CASGLVQGDKPQHF | TRBV12-5 | NA
CASRPGQGFTEAFF | TRBV6-4 | many
CAWRMRGNINEQFF | TRBV30 | NA
CASSLALQGTNEKLFF | TRBV7-9 | NA
CASSFQGYSYEQYF | TRBV7-8 | NA
CASSNQVSGNTIYF | TRBV2 | few
CASSFDRAATNEKLFF | TRBV7-9 | few
CASSLQGGDQPQHF | TRBV7-2 | NA
CASSLPVGTEAFF | TRBV27 | NA
CASSLEGTGINQPQHF | TRBV5-6 | NA
CASSTRWGDNYGYTF | TRBV7-2 | once
CASSSTGRQETQYF | TRBV19 | NA
CASSRAAYEQYF | TRBV6-6 | NA
CASRGTGGFNIQETQYF | TRBV5-1 | once
CASSETGGADTQYF | TRBV2 | NA
CASSLGLAGVQPTQYF | TRBV5-4 | NA
CASSYPGETGNYGYTF | TRBV6-5 | NA
CASSSPDGNLNTEAFF | TRBV7-8 | NA
CASSFPGGVPGELFF | TRBV5-1 | NA
CASSPGLGDTQYF | TRBV5-6 | NA
CASSQGNRGPFREQFF | TRBV4-3 | NA
CASSRGGASDTQYF | TRBV4-3 | once
CASSLSRLRNGYTF | TRBV27 | NA
CASSRDSTGELFF | TRBV7-9 | NA
CASSRSHGAGGPHEETQYF | TRBV4-3 | NA
CASTSYPGTGTEAFF | TRBV19 | NA
CASNGGISTDTQYF | TRBV7-3 | NA
CASSDRWRGRGSYEQYF | TRBV4-3 | NA
CASSIRSGIEQYF | TRBV19 | NA
CASSFQGTGYGYTF | TRBV7-9 | NA
CASSNLTDNEQFF | TRBV6-4 | NA
CASSPTSGVGEQYF | TRBV7-2 | NA
CASSRRGDSGANVLTF | TRBV7-2 | NA
CASSARFSYEQYF | TRBV19 | NA
CASSREGGFTYNEQFF | TRBV7-9 | NA
CASSYSMEPETQYF | TRBV6-5 | NA